These T cell receptor beta chains were read from a single sample in a study of vaccination effects on CD4 cells after COVID-19. Method: immunoSEQ multiplex PCR; TCRdb's copy keeps in-frame clones and lacks some. The table lists roughly 75,000 clones, around three quarters of them singletons. Their antigens are not known. The sequencing here drew on CD4+ T cells from PBMCs cultured with HCoV-OC43 spike peptides, taken before COVID-19 vaccination. The receptor source for this set is a human donor who received a COVID-19 vaccine. Each CDR3 is given with its conserved first and last residue.

v_call: TRBV3-1/TRBV3-2; j_call: TRBJ2-5; cdr3_aa: CASSPGTVKETQYF
v_call: TRBV7-9; j_call: TRBJ1-1; cdr3_aa: CASRRRDRGVNTEAFF
v_call: TRBV2; j_call: TRBJ2-2; cdr3_aa: CASSERGAGTGELFF
v_call: TRBV7-8; j_call: TRBJ2-1; cdr3_aa: CASSASSGGAREFF
v_call: TRBV24-1; j_call: TRBJ1-5; cdr3_aa: CATSDLDRGQFGSPQHF
v_call: TRBV19; j_call: TRBJ2-3; cdr3_aa: CASSSGPSTDTQYF
v_call: TRBV6-2/TRBV6-3; j_call: TRBJ1-4; cdr3_aa: CASSRAGITTNEKLFF
v_call: TRBV6-5; j_call: TRBJ1-3; cdr3_aa: CASTSSGNTIYF
v_call: TRBV5-1; j_call: TRBJ2-2; cdr3_aa: CASSYLAGADPGTGELFF
v_call: TRBV5-1; j_call: TRBJ1-2; cdr3_aa: CASSLDGQGELGYTF
v_call: TRBV11-2; j_call: TRBJ1-1; cdr3_aa: CASSSQGGNTEAFF
v_call: TRBV5-6; j_call: TRBJ2-3; cdr3_aa: CASSFYNTDTQYF
v_call: TRBV5-1; j_call: TRBJ1-5; cdr3_aa: CASSLTGGNQPQHF
v_call: TRBV6-5; j_call: TRBJ1-2; cdr3_aa: CASSYSAGLGLGYTF
v_call: TRBV4-1; j_call: TRBJ2-3; cdr3_aa: CASSQDQRVYTDTQYF
v_call: TRBV6-4; j_call: TRBJ2-3; cdr3_aa: CASSRLAGPDTQYF
v_call: TRBV6-5; j_call: TRBJ1-1; cdr3_aa: CASSFDRASTEAFF
v_call: TRBV6-5; j_call: TRBJ1-1; cdr3_aa: CASSYSDGRNEAFF
v_call: TRBV5-1; j_call: TRBJ2-5; cdr3_aa: CASSLRGTSGPKETQYF
v_call: TRBV5-1; j_call: TRBJ2-1; cdr3_aa: CASSSLGLAGSYNEQFF
v_call: TRBV5-1; j_call: TRBJ2-5; cdr3_aa: CASSLGGGLVGETQYF
v_call: TRBV19; j_call: TRBJ1-2; cdr3_aa: CASDDRDSAYGYTF
v_call: TRBV19; j_call: TRBJ1-5; cdr3_aa: CASSIENSNQPQHF
v_call: TRBV18; j_call: TRBJ1-2; cdr3_aa: CASSPDTGEGYTF
v_call: TRBV6-5; j_call: TRBJ1-1; cdr3_aa: CASSYEKNTEAFF
v_call: TRBV18; j_call: TRBJ2-3; cdr3_aa: CASSTGIDTDTQYF
v_call: TRBV9; j_call: TRBJ1-5; cdr3_aa: CASSVDINQPQHF
v_call: TRBV6-2/TRBV6-3; j_call: TRBJ1-6; cdr3_aa: CASSGQVYNSPLHF
v_call: TRBV30; j_call: TRBJ1-6; cdr3_aa: CAWSPRTGGPTYNSPLHF
v_call: TRBV27; j_call: TRBJ1-4; cdr3_aa: CASSSYGSATNEKLFF
v_call: TRBV6-1; j_call: TRBJ1-2; cdr3_aa: CASSEGTANYGYTF
v_call: TRBV6-5; j_call: TRBJ2-4; cdr3_aa: CASRKTGAKNIQYF
v_call: TRBV6-6; j_call: TRBJ2-2; cdr3_aa: CASRRGGAAGELFF
v_call: TRBV9; j_call: TRBJ1-4; cdr3_aa: CASSPIGATNEKLFF
v_call: TRBV20-1; j_call: TRBJ2-5; cdr3_aa: CSASLGGETQYF
v_call: TRBV5-1; j_call: TRBJ1-5; cdr3_aa: CASSESTGGYQPQHF
v_call: TRBV28; j_call: TRBJ1-5; cdr3_aa: CASSIFRGDQPQHF
v_call: TRBV6-2/TRBV6-3; j_call: TRBJ1-2; cdr3_aa: CASSLLQGNYGYTF
v_call: TRBV6-1; j_call: TRBJ1-5; cdr3_aa: CASSEARTQGQGSNQPQHF
v_call: TRBV7-2; j_call: TRBJ2-3; cdr3_aa: CASSLVAGGGVQYF
v_call: TRBV5-1; j_call: TRBJ2-1; cdr3_aa: CASSLVAGDNEQFF
v_call: TRBV10-2; j_call: TRBJ1-6; cdr3_aa: CASSDRTGNNSPLHF
v_call: TRBV28; j_call: TRBJ2-2; cdr3_aa: CASSFQRGGTGELFF
v_call: TRBV28; j_call: TRBJ2-3; cdr3_aa: CASSFEEDRQSTDTQYF
v_call: TRBV7-2; j_call: TRBJ2-3; cdr3_aa: CASSLGPGPDTQYF
v_call: TRBV2; j_call: TRBJ2-5; cdr3_aa: CALEGGSETQYF
v_call: TRBV19; j_call: TRBJ1-5; cdr3_aa: CASTAWAAPQPQHF
v_call: TRBV5-1; j_call: TRBJ2-5; cdr3_aa: CASSLEAGSRETQYF
v_call: TRBV19; j_call: TRBJ1-5; cdr3_aa: CASSDYVGRGVSQPQHF
v_call: TRBV2; j_call: TRBJ1-1; cdr3_aa: CASSGDRIRAFF
v_call: TRBV3-1/TRBV3-2; j_call: TRBJ2-1; cdr3_aa: CASSQEFRSYNEQFF
v_call: TRBV5-4; j_call: TRBJ2-4; cdr3_aa: CASSFAGVAKNIQYF
v_call: TRBV7-8; j_call: TRBJ2-2; cdr3_aa: CASSLVPGTLRPGELFF
v_call: TRBV3-1/TRBV3-2; j_call: TRBJ1-6; cdr3_aa: CASSQEPRTASSLHF
v_call: TRBV7-3; j_call: TRBJ2-3; cdr3_aa: CASSLTYTSTDTQYF
v_call: TRBV6-1; j_call: TRBJ1-5; cdr3_aa: CASSDRRPNQPQHF
v_call: TRBV18; j_call: TRBJ1-5; cdr3_aa: CASSPGLDQPQHF
v_call: TRBV12-3/TRBV12-4; j_call: TRBJ2-1; cdr3_aa: CASSRGRYNEQFF